A selection of T cell receptor beta chains follows, all from one sample in a study of regulatory T cells in long-lasting Graves disease. TCRdb reprocessed the multiplex PCR reads with MiXCR, giving one entry per CDR3 protein. The sample yields some 470,000 distinct CDR3 sequences, 20% to 25% seen once. The sequencing used peripheral blood mononuclear cells (PBMCs), collected when the disease was refractory, from a patient treated with antithyroid drugs. All receptors derive from a female donor with Graves disease. Both conserved end residues are part of each CDR3. Each record gives: D gene, V gene, J gene, clone size, CDR3 protein, CDR3 DNA. The D gene is left open where the match is weak. A clone size is listed for some rows: how often the clone was seen (once, few, many), or a class if it is expanded.

d_call: .
v_call: TRBV5-6
j_call: TRBJ1-4
clone_size: .
cdr3_aa: CASSLLVNEKLFF
cdr3_nt: TGTGCCAGCAGCTTGCTGGTGAATGAAAAGCTGTTTTTT

d_call: .
v_call: TRBV12-3/TRBV12-4
j_call: TRBJ2-5
clone_size: .
cdr3_aa: CASSHGSRVIETQYF
cdr3_nt: TGTGCCAGCAGCCACGGTTCGAGAGTCATAGAGACCCAGTACTTC

d_call: .
v_call: TRBV6-1
j_call: TRBJ1-6
clone_size: many
cdr3_aa: CASSPHSYNSPLHF
cdr3_nt: TGTGCCAGCAGTCCGCACAGTTATAATTCACCCCTCCACTTT

d_call: .
v_call: TRBV7-2
j_call: TRBJ1-1
clone_size: .
cdr3_aa: CASRRATGWVAAFF
cdr3_nt: TGCGCCAGCAGACGAGCTACAGGATGGGTAGCAGCTTTCTTT

d_call: TRBD1
v_call: TRBV6-5
j_call: TRBJ1-2
clone_size: many
cdr3_aa: CASSYPQGQTYGYTF
cdr3_nt: TGTGCCAGCAGTTACCCGCAGGGACAGACCTATGGCTACACCTTC

d_call: TRBD1
v_call: TRBV9
j_call: TRBJ1-4
clone_size: .
cdr3_aa: CASSVTGGAGEKLFF
cdr3_nt: TGTGCCAGCAGCGTGACAGGGGGCGCAGGTGAAAAACTGTTTTTT

d_call: .
v_call: TRBV7-9
j_call: TRBJ2-2
clone_size: many
cdr3_aa: CASSLGTGELFF
cdr3_nt: TGTGCCAGCAGTTTAGGGACCGGGGAGCTGTTTTTT

d_call: .
v_call: TRBV27
j_call: TRBJ2-7
clone_size: many
cdr3_aa: CASSLTLSYEQYF
cdr3_nt: TGTGCCAGCAGTCTTACCCTTTCCTACGAGCAGTACTTC

d_call: .
v_call: TRBV30
j_call: TRBJ2-2
clone_size: once
cdr3_aa: CAWTRDRTRPYTGELFF
cdr3_nt: TGTGCCTGGACCCGGGACAGGACTAGGCCGTACACCGGGGAGCTGTTTTTT

d_call: .
v_call: TRBV25-1
j_call: TRBJ1-2
clone_size: many
cdr3_aa: CATWGYGYTF
cdr3_nt: TGTGCTACCTGGGGCTATGGCTACACCTTC

d_call: .
v_call: TRBV13
j_call: TRBJ2-4
clone_size: many
cdr3_aa: CASSTLLAKNIQYF
cdr3_nt: TGTGCCAGCAGCACTTTATTAGCCAAAAACATTCAGTACTTC

d_call: TRBD2
v_call: TRBV3-1
j_call: TRBJ2-7
clone_size: .
cdr3_aa: CASSQPSGSSYEQYF
cdr3_nt: TGTGCCAGCAGCCAACCCAGCGGGAGTTCCTACGAGCAGTACTTC

d_call: TRBD1
v_call: TRBV29-1
j_call: TRBJ2-7
clone_size: few
cdr3_aa: CSVDLTGAEQYF
cdr3_nt: TGCAGCGTTGACTTGACAGGGGCCGAGCAGTACTTC

d_call: .
v_call: TRBV5-1
j_call: TRBJ2-5
clone_size: few
cdr3_aa: CASSFPGHPMETQYF
cdr3_nt: TGCGCCAGCAGTTTTCCCGGACATCCAATGGAGACCCAGTACTTC

d_call: .
v_call: TRBV3-1
j_call: TRBJ1-1
clone_size: many
cdr3_aa: CASSQGSNTEAFF
cdr3_nt: TGTGCCAGCAGCCAAGGGTCGAACACTGAAGCTTTCTTT

d_call: .
v_call: TRBV28
j_call: TRBJ2-4
clone_size: many
cdr3_aa: CASSSEGWAKNIQYF
cdr3_nt: TGTGCCAGCAGTTCCGAAGGGTGGGCCAAAAACATTCAGTACTTC

d_call: TRBD1
v_call: TRBV2
j_call: TRBJ1-4
clone_size: many
cdr3_aa: CASSWTGDNEKLFF
cdr3_nt: TGTGCCAGCAGTTGGACAGGGGATAATGAAAAACTGTTTTTT

d_call: .
v_call: TRBV6-1
j_call: TRBJ2-6
clone_size: .
cdr3_aa: CASSPQGTGANVLTF
cdr3_nt: TGTGCCAGCAGTCCGCAGGGAACTGGGGCCAACGTCCTGACTTTC

d_call: .
v_call: TRBV7-2
j_call: TRBJ2-1
clone_size: once
cdr3_aa: CASSLLGSPFDEQFF
cdr3_nt: TGTGCCAGCAGCTTACTAGGCTCCCCTTTTGATGAGCAGTTCTTC

d_call: TRBD1
v_call: TRBV20-1
j_call: TRBJ1-1
clone_size: few
cdr3_aa: CSAPLEPGQVRDTEAFF
cdr3_nt: TGCAGTGCTCCTCTGGAACCGGGACAGGTACGCGACACTGAAGCTTTCTTT

d_call: .
v_call: TRBV7-6
j_call: TRBJ2-5
clone_size: many
cdr3_aa: CASKRFGETQYF
cdr3_nt: TGTGCCAGCAAACGGTTCGGGGAGACCCAGTACTTC

d_call: .
v_call: TRBV27
j_call: TRBJ1-5
clone_size: .
cdr3_aa: CASSFGGLANQPQHF
cdr3_nt: TGTGCCAGCAGTTTCGGAGGGTTAGCCAATCAGCCCCAGCATTTT

d_call: .
v_call: TRBV28
j_call: TRBJ1-2
clone_size: many
cdr3_aa: CAAPGARGAAGYTF
cdr3_nt: TGTGCCGCTCCCGGAGCAAGGGGGGCCGCTGGCTACACCTTC

d_call: TRBD1
v_call: TRBV29-1
j_call: TRBJ2-5
clone_size: few
cdr3_aa: CSAVSGQIETQYF
cdr3_nt: TGCAGCGCCGTTTCGGGACAGATAGAGACCCAGTACTTC

d_call: TRBD1
v_call: TRBV19
j_call: TRBJ2-2
clone_size: .
cdr3_aa: CASQLGTGSGELFF
cdr3_nt: TGTGCCAGCCAACTTGGGACAGGGTCCGGGGAGCTGTTTTTT

d_call: .
v_call: TRBV28
j_call: TRBJ1-1
clone_size: many
cdr3_aa: CASSLGGTGDETFF
cdr3_nt: TGTGCCAGCAGTTTAGGGGGAACTGGGGACGAAACTTTCTTT

d_call: TRBD1
v_call: TRBV12-3/TRBV12-4
j_call: TRBJ2-2
clone_size: many
cdr3_aa: CASSSTGGRGELFF
cdr3_nt: TGTGCCAGCAGTTCGACAGGGGGCAGGGGGGAGCTGTTTTTT

d_call: TRBD1
v_call: TRBV19
j_call: TRBJ2-2
clone_size: .
cdr3_aa: CASSTPGQINTGELFF
cdr3_nt: TGTGCCAGTAGTACGCCGGGACAGATAAACACCGGGGAGCTGTTTTTT

d_call: .
v_call: TRBV29-1
j_call: TRBJ1-1
clone_size: .
cdr3_aa: CSVAVELNTEAFF
cdr3_nt: TGCAGCGTTGCGGTGGAATTGAACACTGAAGCTTTCTTT

d_call: .
v_call: TRBV28
j_call: TRBJ1-1
clone_size: many
cdr3_aa: CASSLSVSAAFF
cdr3_nt: TGTGCCAGCAGTTTAAGCGTGTCGGCCGCTTTCTTT

d_call: TRBD2
v_call: TRBV28
j_call: TRBJ2-1
clone_size: .
cdr3_aa: CASSLGTSEYNEQFF
cdr3_nt: TGTGCCAGCAGTTTAGGGACTAGCGAGTACAATGAGCAGTTCTTC

d_call: .
v_call: TRBV19
j_call: TRBJ1-1
clone_size: few
cdr3_aa: CASSTTGGMNTEAFF
cdr3_nt: TGTGCCAGTTCAACAACCGGAGGAATGAACACTGAAGCTTTCTTT

d_call: .
v_call: TRBV29-1
j_call: TRBJ2-5
clone_size: many
cdr3_aa: CSVEASGGGQETQYF
cdr3_nt: TGCAGCGTTGAAGCATCAGGAGGGGGCCAAGAGACCCAGTACTTC

d_call: TRBD1
v_call: TRBV4-3
j_call: TRBJ2-5
clone_size: .
cdr3_aa: CASSQGVQGEETQYF
cdr3_nt: TGCGCCAGCAGCCAAGGGGTTCAGGGGGAAGAGACCCAGTACTTC

d_call: TRBD1
v_call: TRBV7-9
j_call: TRBJ2-6
clone_size: .
cdr3_aa: CASSLARAGGSLSSGANVLTF
cdr3_nt: TGTGCCAGCAGCTTAGCGCGGGCAGGGGGCTCTTTGAGCTCTGGGGCCAACGTCCTGACTTTC

d_call: .
v_call: TRBV28
j_call: TRBJ1-2
clone_size: many
cdr3_aa: CASSGSRGYTF
cdr3_nt: TGTGCCAGTTCGGGCAGCCGAGGCTACACCTTC

d_call: .
v_call: TRBV12-3/TRBV12-4
j_call: TRBJ1-1
clone_size: many
cdr3_aa: CASSFSPRVAEAFF
cdr3_nt: TGTGCCAGCAGTTTTTCCCCTAGGGTGGCAGAAGCTTTCTTT

d_call: TRBD1
v_call: TRBV20-1
j_call: TRBJ2-7
clone_size: many
cdr3_aa: CSARGWQGDPYEQYF
cdr3_nt: TGCAGTGCTAGAGGCTGGCAGGGGGATCCCTACGAGCAGTACTTC

d_call: TRBD2
v_call: TRBV20-1
j_call: TRBJ2-7
clone_size: .
cdr3_aa: CSASVVLAGDVGYEQYF
cdr3_nt: TGCAGTGCTAGCGTGGTACTAGCGGGAGATGTGGGCTACGAGCAGTACTTC

d_call: .
v_call: TRBV30
j_call: TRBJ1-5
clone_size: .
cdr3_aa: CAWNGIRQQPQHF
cdr3_nt: TGTGCCTGGAACGGGATCAGACAACAGCCCCAGCATTTT

d_call: .
v_call: TRBV20-1
j_call: TRBJ1-5
clone_size: many
cdr3_aa: CSGMDHSNQPQHF
cdr3_nt: TGCAGCGGGATGGATCATAGCAATCAGCCCCAGCATTTT

d_call: TRBD2
v_call: TRBV27
j_call: TRBJ2-7
clone_size: many
cdr3_aa: CASRPGLAGYEQYF
cdr3_nt: TGTGCCAGCAGGCCGGGACTAGCGGGATACGAGCAGTACTTC

d_call: .
v_call: TRBV6-2/TRBV6-3
j_call: TRBJ2-5
clone_size: many
cdr3_aa: CASSYPDLGVQETQYF
cdr3_nt: TGTGCCAGCAGTTACCCTGATCTAGGGGTTCAAGAGACCCAGTACTTC

d_call: .
v_call: TRBV10-3
j_call: TRBJ1-1
clone_size: few
cdr3_aa: CAIRADGLNTEAFF
cdr3_nt: TGTGCCATCAGGGCGGACGGACTGAACACTGAAGCTTTCTTT

d_call: .
v_call: TRBV7-9
j_call: TRBJ2-2
clone_size: few
cdr3_aa: CASSLADGELFF
cdr3_nt: TGTGCCAGCAGCTTAGCTGACGGGGAGCTGTTTTTT

d_call: TRBD2
v_call: TRBV29-1
j_call: TRBJ2-5
clone_size: .
cdr3_aa: CSVEGQGSGAQETQYF
cdr3_nt: TGCAGCGTTGAAGGCCAAGGGAGCGGGGCCCAAGAGACCCAGTACTTC

d_call: .
v_call: TRBV19
j_call: TRBJ1-5
clone_size: few
cdr3_aa: CASSGRSGPQHF
cdr3_nt: TGTGCCAGTAGTGGCCGGTCGGGGCCCCAGCATTTT

d_call: .
v_call: TRBV7-9
j_call: TRBJ2-5
clone_size: .
cdr3_aa: CASSTRAWGPRETQYF
cdr3_nt: TGTGCCAGCAGCACACGAGCTTGGGGGCCGCGGGAGACCCAGTACTTC

d_call: .
v_call: TRBV7-2
j_call: TRBJ2-5
clone_size: many
cdr3_aa: CASSPMVGKETQYF
cdr3_nt: TGTGCCAGCAGCCCAATGGTTGGGAAGGAGACCCAGTACTTC

d_call: .
v_call: TRBV28
j_call: TRBJ1-1
clone_size: many
cdr3_aa: CASRSGTNLNTEAFF
cdr3_nt: TGTGCCAGCAGGAGCGGGACAAACCTGAACACTGAAGCTTTCTTT

d_call: .
v_call: TRBV20-1
j_call: TRBJ1-1
clone_size: many
cdr3_aa: CSARNIGVNTEAFF
cdr3_nt: TGCAGTGCTAGGAATATTGGAGTGAACACTGAAGCTTTCTTT

d_call: TRBD1
v_call: TRBV12-3/TRBV12-4
j_call: TRBJ2-5
clone_size: many
cdr3_aa: CASRIDRGWLGETQYF
cdr3_nt: TGTGCCAGCAGGATAGACAGGGGATGGTTGGGAGAGACCCAGTACTTC

d_call: .
v_call: TRBV20-1
j_call: TRBJ1-1
clone_size: few
cdr3_aa: CSARDIAAPNTEAFF
cdr3_nt: TGCAGTGCTAGAGATATCGCAGCGCCGAACACTGAAGCTTTCTTT

d_call: .
v_call: TRBV10-3
j_call: TRBJ2-2
clone_size: .
cdr3_aa: CAISESKNTGELFF
cdr3_nt: TGTGCCATCAGTGAGTCTAAGAACACCGGGGAGCTGTTTTTT

d_call: .
v_call: TRBV7-9
j_call: TRBJ2-7
clone_size: few
cdr3_aa: CASSLRDSLWHEQYF
cdr3_nt: TGTGCCAGCAGCTTGCGGGACAGCCTCTGGCACGAGCAGTACTTC

d_call: .
v_call: TRBV12-3/TRBV12-4
j_call: TRBJ2-3
clone_size: .
cdr3_aa: CASSSLSTPEDTQYF
cdr3_nt: TGTGCCAGCAGCTCTCTCTCGACCCCAGAAGATACGCAGTATTTT

d_call: TRBD1
v_call: TRBV5-5
j_call: TRBJ1-1
clone_size: .
cdr3_aa: CASETGVNTEAFF
cdr3_nt: TGTGCCAGCGAGACAGGGGTCAACACTGAAGCTTTCTTT

d_call: TRBD1
v_call: TRBV12-3/TRBV12-4
j_call: TRBJ1-2
clone_size: many
cdr3_aa: CASSFGTDYGYTF
cdr3_nt: TGTGCCAGCAGTTTCGGGACAGACTATGGCTACACCTTC

d_call: TRBD1
v_call: TRBV20-1
j_call: TRBJ2-7
clone_size: many
cdr3_aa: CSARSGQGSNEQYF
cdr3_nt: TGCAGTGCTAGGAGCGGACAGGGGTCCAACGAGCAGTACTTC

d_call: TRBD1
v_call: TRBV7-3
j_call: TRBJ2-2
clone_size: many
cdr3_aa: CASSSQGYIGELFF
cdr3_nt: TGTGCCAGCAGCTCACAGGGGTATATCGGGGAGCTGTTTTTT